One sample yielded the 29 T cell receptor beta chains listed below, sequenced in a study of technical replicates of blood from a few donors. Some clones are missing from TCRdb's copy, which holds only in-frame ones; the method was immunoSEQ multiplex PCR. The sample carries approximately 95,000 clones, approximately 96% recorded once. What was sequenced was T cells isolated from PBMCs. Receptors were obtained from a human donor in good health.

This sequence joins TRBV6-1 and TRBJ2-7; TRBD2 matches at 11 bases. The CDR3 is 15 residues long. Germline V gene lookup returns CDR1 MNHNS and CDR2 SASEGT. After removal of 8 bases from V and 3 bases from J, the junction contained 9 bases not matched to a gene. The CDR3 region is CASATLAGGHYEQYF. The CDR3 coding sequence is TGTGCCAGCGCAACGCTAGCGGGAGGCCACTACGAGCAGTACTTC.

The chain links TRBV6-5 to TRBJ2-7, with TRBD1 as a possible D gene (6 bases). V lost 8 bases and J 0 bases, leaving 14 bases between the germline ends. Germline V gene sequence: CDR1 MNHEY, CDR2 SVGAGI. CDR3 size: 14 residues. CDR3 DNA: TGTGCCAGCGTTAACAGGGTAAACTCCTACGAGCAGTACTTC. Translation gives CASVNRVNSYEQYF.

This clone came up a few times. The chain is built from TRBV7-6 and TRBJ2-5, with 8 nucleotides matching TRBD1. Germline lookup yields CDR1 SGHVS and CDR2 FNYEAQ. This CDR3 region has 14 residues. Trimming at V came to 4 bases and at J to 5 bases, leaving 6 bases not matched to a gene. CDR3 nucleotides: TGTGCCAGCAGCTCGACAGGGGTGTGGGAGACCCAGTACTTC. It yields the protein CASSSTGVWETQYF.

The chain carries TRBV2 and TRBJ2-2; 11 nucleotides align to TRBD2. CDR1 and CDR2 (germline): SNHLY, FYNNEI. After removal of 5 bases from V and 1 base from J, the junction contained 0 bases not matched to a gene. CDR3 size: 15 residues. The CDR3 loop is CASSTSGGNTGELFF. The DNA of the CDR3 is TGTGCCAGCAGTACTAGCGGGGGGAACACCGGGGAGCTGTTTTTT.

The rearrangement joins TRBV9 to TRBJ2-7; D might be TRBD1 (6 bases). Trimming cost V 4 bases and J 2 bases, with 13 bases left between them. Germline values: CDR1 SGDLS, CDR2 YYNGEE. This CDR3 has 14 amino acids. The CDR3 here is CASSSRDNTYEQYF. CDR3 in DNA: TGTGCCAGCAGCTCCCGGGACAATACCTACGAGCAGTACTTC. The full variable domain, in which reference TRBV9 and TRBJ2-7 provide the parts outside the CDR3, is DSGVTQTPKHLITATGQRVTLRCSPRSGDLSVYWYQQSLDQGLQFLIQYYNGEERAKGNILERFSAQQFPDLHSELNLSSLELGDSALYFCASSSRDNTYEQYFGPGTRLTVT.

The table lists this clone with a count of one. This chain connects TRBV19 to TRBJ2-7; D ambiguous. The germline V gene encodes CDR1 LNHDA and CDR2 SQIVND (reference sequence). V lost 4 bases and J lost 3, with 7 bases in between. CDR3 length: 12 residues. The CDR3 DNA reads as TGTGCCAGTAGTAGAGGATACTACGAGCAGTACTTC. Translation: CASSRGYYEQYF. Full variable domain (missing parts from reference TRBV19 and TRBJ2-7): DGGITQSPKYLFRKEGQNVTLSCEQNLNHDAMYWYRQDPGQGLRLIYYSQIVNDFQKGDIAEGYSVSREKKESFPLTVTSAQKNPTAFYLCASSRGYYEQYFGPGTRLTVT.

A single count supports this clone. V usage is TRBV28 and J usage is TRBJ1-5, with D perhaps matching TRBD1 (5 bases). V gave up 6 bases and J gave up 2 bases, with 11 bases separating them. Looked up from germline, CDR1 is MDHEN and CDR2 is SYDVKM. This CDR3 has 14 residues. This CDR3 is CASRGGNGNQPQHF. CDR3 DNA: TGTGCCAGCAGGGGGGGGAATGGCAATCAGCCCCAGCATTTT.

The V and J genes are TRBV27 and TRBJ1-4, with D hard to call. Germline V gene sequence: CDR1 MNHEY, CDR2 SMNVEV (reference sequence). Trimming cost V 6 bases and J 6 bases, with 14 bases left between them. The length of the CDR3 is 14 residues. CDR3 nucleotides: TGTGCCAGCAGATTCTACGGAGATCATGAAAAACTGTTTTTT. This gives the protein CASRFYGDHEKLFF.

To note about this clone: The junction departs from germline at one end; a sequencing error may be responsible. V is TRBV7-2 and J is TRBJ2-2; TRBD2 matches at 9 bases. Germline assignment: CDR1 SGHTA and CDR2 FQGNSA. The CDR3 spans 15 residues. CDR3 in amino acids: CASRLAGADTGELFF. CDR3 nucleotide sequence: TGTGCCAGCAGGTTAGCGGGAGCCGACACCGGGGAGCTGTTTTTT.

CDR3 DNA: TGTGCCAGTAGCCAGCGGGGGATCACAGATACGCAGTATTTT. Translated, it gives CASSQRGITDTQYF. The V and J genes are TRBV19 and TRBJ2-3; 8 bases fit TRBD2. This CDR3 has 14 residues. Germline CDR1 reads LNHDA; CDR2 reads SQIVND (reference sequence). V lost 6 bases, J lost 2 bases, and 4 bases stayed unmatched.

The chain carries TRBV19 and TRBJ2-2, with D perhaps matching TRBD2 (5 bases). Germline values: CDR1 LNHDA, CDR2 SQIVND (reference sequence). The CDR3 runs to 13 residues. The V end was cut by 0 bases, the J end by 9 bases, with 8 bases between. The CDR3 is CASSIDGIRELFF. The CDR3 coding sequence is TGTGCCAGTAGTATAGACGGGATAAGGGAGCTGTTTTTT.

The V gene is TRBV11-3, the J gene TRBJ2-1; D is unclear. The CDR3 is made up of 16 amino acids. Germline V gene sequence: CDR1 SGHNT, CDR2 YENEEA. Trimming took 0 bases from V and 3 from J, leaving 12 bases between them. CDR3: CASSLDTAFLYNEQFF. The CDR3 DNA follows: TGTGCCAGCAGCTTAGATACCGCGTTCCTCTACAATGAGCAGTTCTTC.

The genes are TRBV27 and TRBJ1-1, with D tentatively TRBD1 (5 bases). The CDR3 length is 11 residues. Germline V gene lookup returns CDR1 MNHEY and CDR2 SMNVEV (reference sequence). V lost 8 bases and J lost 6, with 10 bases in between. The CDR3 protein is CASSLGPEAFF. CDR3 DNA: TGTGCCAGCTCATTGGGGCCTGAAGCTTTCTTT.

This clone was seen only once. The rearrangement uses TRBV6-6 and TRBJ2-1; TRBD2 aligns across 9 bases. The CDR3 runs to 15 residues. Germline trimming cut 2 bases from V and 7 bases from J; bases unmatched to any gene: 6. From germline, CDR1 is MNHNY and CDR2 SVGAGI (reference sequence). The CDR3 bases are TGTGCCAGCAGTTACGGCGGGAGGGCCGAGAATGAGCAGTTCTTC. It codes for CASSYGGRAENEQFF.

The chain carries TRBV5-1 and TRBJ1-1; D is undetermined. This CDR3 comprises 12 residues. Germline CDR1 and CDR2: SGHRS and YFSETQ. V was pared by 7 bases and J by 3 bases, with 10 bases between. CDR3 coding DNA: TGCGCCAGCCGTCTCGGGGACACTGAAGCTTTCTTT. It encodes CASRLGDTEAFF.

Notes on this clone: Because the CDR3's place on the DNA is in doubt, the DNA is left out and the CDR3 is given as listed by TCRdb. V gene TRBV4-1 combines with J gene TRBJ2-1; the D call TRBD2 from the table was never checked on the DNA. CDR1 is MGHRA and CDR2 is YSYEKL in the germline V gene. The CDR3 totals 16 residues, both ends included. This CDR3 is CASSLFGPGEHNEQFF.

The chain joins TRBV7-8 to TRBJ2-7, with D hard to call. The CDR3 runs to 12 residues. V was pared by 3 bases and J by 3 bases, with 6 bases between. Germline V gene data show CDR1 as SGHVS and CDR2 as FQNEAQ. CDR3 DNA sequence: TGTGCCAGCAGCTTTAGTGGCTACGAGCAGTACTTC. Translation: CASSFSGYEQYF.

The V gene is TRBV7-9, the J gene TRBJ1-2; 11 nucleotides match TRBD1. V dropped 1 base and J dropped 7; count of bases not matched to a gene: 2. This CDR3 has 14 residues. Germline V gives CDR1 SEHNR, CDR2 FQNEAQ (reference sequence). CDR3 amino acids: CASSLEGTGGGYTF. DNA for the CDR3: TGTGCCAGCAGCTTAGAAGGGACAGGGGGTGGCTACACCTTC.

The genes are TRBV19 and TRBJ1-5; D is possibly TRBD1 (6 bases). Germline V lookup: CDR1 LNHDA, CDR2 SQIVND (reference sequence). The CDR3 has 13 amino acids. V gave up 10 bases and J gave up 4 bases, with 14 bases separating them. In DNA form, the CDR3 reads TGTGCCACCTCAACGGACAGAAATCAGCCCCAGCATTTT. It encodes CATSTDRNQPQHF.

This chain links TRBV19 with TRBJ2-3, with TRBD2 matching over 8 bases. This CDR3 spans 15 amino acids. Germline V gene data show CDR1 as LNHDA and CDR2 as SQIVND (reference sequence). Trimming cost V 4 bases and J 0 bases; bases outside gene matches: 3. CDR3 nucleotide sequence: TGTGCCAGTAGTACCTCTAGCGGGAGCACAGATACGCAGTATTTT. This translates into CASSTSSGSTDTQYF.

This sequence joins TRBV4-1 and TRBJ1-1, with 8 bases fitting TRBD1. Germline CDR1 and CDR2: MGHRA and YSYEKL. J was trimmed by 2 bases and V by 6 bases; bases with no gene match: 5. This CDR3 has 14 residues. For the CDR3, the DNA is TGCGCCAGCAGGTTGACAGGGGTAAACACTGAAGCTTTCTTT. Its translation is CASRLTGVNTEAFF.

Concerning this clone itself: Other nucleotide sequences from this sample produce the same CDR3. The chain is built from TRBV2 and TRBJ2-7; maybe TRBD1 (6 bases). This CDR3 is built from 12 residues. Trimming shortened V by 6 bases and J by 2 bases, and 8 bases separated the two germline ends. Germline-derived CDR1 and CDR2 are SNHLY and FYNNEI. The CDR3 nucleotides are TGTGCCAGCAGCGGACAGACCTACGAGCAGTACTTC. This gives the protein CASSGQTYEQYF.

This chain uses TRBV4-2 with TRBJ2-7, with D tentatively TRBD2 (5 bases). Trimming cost V 0 bases and J 3 bases, with 12 bases left between them. Germline V gene sequence: CDR1 LGHNA, CDR2 YNFKEQ. The CDR3 sequence is 15 residues long. The CDR3 bases are TGTGCCAGCAGCCAAGATTTGAGGGCCGTCTACGAGCAGTACTTC. Its protein is CASSQDLRAVYEQYF.

Regarding this clone: Other DNA sequences in the same sample also yield this CDR3. The chain carries TRBV9 and TRBJ1-1, with a possible D match to TRBD1 (5 bases). V shed 2 bases and J shed 0 bases, with 8 bases lying between them. The CDR3 is made up of 14 amino acids. Germline V lookup: CDR1 SGDLS, CDR2 YYNGEE. The chain's CDR3 is CASSVGHLNTEAFF. CDR3 DNA sequence: TGTGCCAGCAGCGTGGGGCACCTGAACACTGAAGCTTTCTTT.

This rearrangement joins TRBV2 to TRBJ2-2; 7 positions match TRBD2. Losses at the gene ends were 8 bases for V and 1 base for J; bases not matched to a gene: 10. The germline gives CDR1 SNHLY, CDR2 FYNNEI. The CDR3 loop spans 16 amino acids. The CDR3 nucleotides read TGTGCCAGCTCCCTCTCAGGGACTATGAACACCGGGGAGCTGTTTTTT. Its translation is CASSLSGTMNTGELFF.

The chain uses TRBV29-1 and TRBJ2-2; D may be TRBD2 (6 bases). The CDR3 sequence is 15 residues long. The V end lost 3 bases, the J end lost 4 bases, and 15 bases lay between the germline ends. Germline V gives CDR1 SQVTM, CDR2 ANQGSEA. CDR3 bases: TGCAGCGTTGAGGCCTGGGACTCGAGCACCGGGGAGCTGTTTTTT. It specifies CSVEAWDSSTGELFF.

V usage is TRBV30 and J usage is TRBJ2-7; 7 nucleotides agree with TRBD1. CDR1 is GTSNPN, CDR2 SVGIG, per germline (reference sequence). Trimming removed 1 base from V and 0 bases from J; junction bases left unmatched: 3. The CDR3 length is 14 residues. CDR3 protein: CAWSADRVSYEQYF. For the CDR3, the DNA is TGTGCCTGGAGTGCCGACAGGGTCTCCTACGAGCAGTACTTC.

The chain uses TRBV5-1 and TRBJ2-3; D gene unclear. Germline assignment: CDR1 SGHRS and CDR2 YFSETQ. Trimming removed 1 base from V and 0 bases from J, with 12 bases in between. The CDR3 covers 16 residues. The CDR3 DNA reads TGCGCCAGCAGCTTGCAACCCCAGGCAAGCACAGATACGCAGTATTTT. It yields the protein CASSLQPQASTDTQYF.

This rearrangement joins TRBV6-1 to TRBJ1-5, with 11 nucleotides matching TRBD1. The ends lost 8 bases at V and 7 bases at J; junction bases unmatched: 7. This CDR3 has 14 residues. In germline, CDR1 is MNHNS, CDR2 SASEGT. The CDR3 nucleotides read TGTGCCAGCTTACCGGGACAGGGGGGACAGCCCCAGCATTTT. Its protein is CASLPGQGGQPQHF.